Described below is a single TCR beta chain sequence and its context. This clonotype was picked up a small number of times. Its antigen remains undetermined. One base away there is no much larger clone; base qualities are not given. The data derive from a study of regulatory T cells in long-lasting Graves disease (dated by TCRdb to 2020 to 2023). Notes on the research overall: In the newly diagnosed Graves' disease group, patients had been taking antithyroid drugs for less than 3 months. The study was registered as a clinical trial and conducted in China. TCR sequencing covered around 13 persistent and 20 or so newly diagnosed Graves' disease patients, about 35 samples in total. Patients with persistent Graves' disease were compared with patients with newly diagnosed Graves' disease using TCR sequencing and RNA sequencing of peripheral blood.

The time point label of this sample denotes: newly diagnosed GD, antithyroid drugs for less than 3 months. RNA was extracted from PBMCs in TRIzol for both TCR sequencing and RNA sequencing. The diagnosis of Graves' disease was made according to American Thyroid Association guidelines. Patients were recruited from an endocrinology department in Xi'an, China. From each patient, nine milliliters of peripheral blood was collected into an EDTA anticoagulant tube. PBMCs were isolated by Ficoll Paque Plus density gradient separation without further T cell sorting. RNA quality was checked with an Agilent 2100 Bioanalyzer and agarose gel, and concentration with a NanoDrop 2000. Results the study describes overall, beyond this receptor: Preferential use of TRBV28, TRBJ1-2 and TRBJ2-5 was observed in persistent disease, whereas TRBV20-1 and TRBJ2-1 were favored in newly diagnosed disease. Sequencing and analysis were restricted to the TCR beta chain. The study examined only peripheral blood because the primary lesion, thyroid tissue, could not be accessed. Compared with newly diagnosed patients, persistent Graves' disease patients had lower TCR Shannon entropy and fewer highly expanded clones, which suggests clonal expansion. The authors noted that the small sample size was a limitation that may lower accuracy. More public clonotypes were shared among persistent patients (over 2,500) than among newly diagnosed patients (966).

The library was made by multiplex PCR. Sequenced using an Illumina HiSeq 4000. TCR beta libraries were built with iRepertoire HTBI primers and Arm-PCR amplification of CDR3 regions. Gel purification was performed on PCR products prior to sequencing. The source study handled its data this way. Gene usage analysis of CDR3 amino acid clonotypes used the 50 to 70 TRBV and around 13 TRBJ segments found across samples. Filtered high-quality paired reads were merged into contigs using COPE and FqMerger. Contigs were aligned with BLAST to IMGT TRBV, TRBD and TRBJ reference genes, and CDR3 was defined per IMGT. Any clonotype with a frequency above 0.1% was classified as a highly expanded clone. Repertoire diversity was measured by Shannon entropy, and V-J evenness by the Gini coefficient. Clonotypes shared by more than one individual were considered public. The public reads were run again by TCRdb, first through fastp at Q25 and then through MiXCR, and only productive beta chains were kept. For every CDR3 protein sequence, its rows merge into one entry that carries the most common genes and DNA. None of the V and J calls come from the authors' own analysis; TCRdb made them. This sample gives 370,000 or so distinct CDR3 sequences in total; under 20% of them show up just once. Jointly, the top ten make up 20% to 25% of the sample.

The CDR3 runs 14 amino acids, cysteine and phenylalanine included. Only the CDR3 portion is preserved as DNA: 42 bases, with reading frame beginning at the first base. The germline V gene encodes CDR1 SNHLY and CDR2 FYNNEI. The germline V and J ends show losses of 6 bases and 7 bases respectively, and no gene match explains 8 bases of the junction. In addition, the sample was reused for a study of T cells in Graves' hyperthyroidism and ophthalmopathy. In that second paper, the authors write: A patient counted as having stable Graves' hyperthyroidism if no progression to ophthalmopathy occurred over 18 months of follow-up. Hyperthyroidism patients were newly diagnosed, had a disease duration of under 2 months, and were aged 18 to 65 years. Exclusion was applied to patients with uncontrolled infections, other autoimmune diseases, pregnancy or lactation. Diagnoses were based on clinical symptoms, serum thyroxine and TRAb, thyroid ultrasound and orbital computed tomography. For the first round of RT-PCR on the TCR CDR3, the HTBI primer set was used together with the Qiagen OneStep RT-PCR kit. Most expanded thyroid clonotypes (frequency above 0.001) were also detected in blood, suggesting blood repertoires may reflect thyroid immune responses. A model built on a 13 V-J signature distinguished ophthalmopathy from stable hyperthyroidism, reaching around 90% sensitivity and 81.08% specificity in cross-validation and 80%/75% in testing. In validation, the model predicted progression to ophthalmopathy a median of approximately 6.3 months before onset, with about 71% sensitivity and 72.22% specificity. TCR V-J signatures able to tell the groups apart were searched for in a discovery cohort of 90 to 100 patients, of whom 43 had Graves' ophthalmopathy and 55 to 60 had stable Graves' hyperthyroidism. Prospective prediction of ophthalmopathy was tested in an independent validation cohort of under 20 hyperthyroidism patients and 17 patients who later progressed to ophthalmopathy. The 75 to 100 discovery patients were randomly split 7:3 into training and test sets. Thyroid tissue and blood T-cell repertoires from about six Graves' hyperthyroidism patients were also compared in the study. Once sampling was done, hyperthyroidism patients were given methimazole at a starting dose of 30 mg daily, whereas ophthalmopathy patients were given high-dose intravenous methylprednisolone. Libraries were constructed in a second round of multiplex PCR, after which size selection and purification were carried out. Libraries were sequenced paired-end with 100 bp reads on an Illumina HiSeq2000. SOAPnuke was used to process the raw data, removing reads that contained adapters or uncalled bases, had a mean Phred below 15, or lacked an exact match to the constant primer or identifier. COPE v1.2.5 was used to merge the high-quality paired reads, and each unique nucleotide sequence was defined as a clonotype. MiTCR v1.1 was used to align clonotypes to the IMGT TRBV, TRBD and TRBJ reference segments. Analysis was restricted to V-J combinations with a frequency above 0.0001, which covered roughly 99% of repertoires. The TCS score was defined as the ratio of F50 (clonal expansion) to E x V (chaos), calculated using BLOSUM62-based TCRdist between CDR3 peptides within each V-J. Welch's t-statistics and random forest reduced roughly 540 V-J features to 13, which were used in a naive Bayes classifier (R e1071). No statistical method was used to fix the sample size in advance, and group allocation was not hidden from the investigators. The paper describes TCR Vbeta CDR3 sequencing of around 130 peripheral blood samples, made up of some 42 ophthalmopathy patients, approximately 76 hyperthyroidism patients and some 17 progressor patients.

The V and J genes are TRBV2 and TRBJ2-1, with 8 middle bases fitting TRBD2. Material: peripheral blood mononuclear cells (PBMCs), obtained at new diagnosis, from a patient treated with antithyroid drugs. This TCR was recovered from a woman aged 18-35 years with Graves disease. Donor details come from another sample of the same person, matched by shared clones. The CDR3 sequence is CASRSGRKGNEQFF. The DNA sequence is as follows: TGTGCCAGCAGGAGCGGGAGAAAAGGGAATGAGCAGTTCTTC. With the portions outside the CDR3 filled from the reference TRBV2 and TRBJ2-1 genes, the complete variable region becomes EPEVTQTPSHQVTQMGQEVILRCVPISNHLYFYWYRQILGQKVEFLVSFYNNEISEKSEIFDDQFSVERPDGSNFTLKIRSTKLEDSAMYFCASRSGRKGNEQFFGPGTRLTVL.